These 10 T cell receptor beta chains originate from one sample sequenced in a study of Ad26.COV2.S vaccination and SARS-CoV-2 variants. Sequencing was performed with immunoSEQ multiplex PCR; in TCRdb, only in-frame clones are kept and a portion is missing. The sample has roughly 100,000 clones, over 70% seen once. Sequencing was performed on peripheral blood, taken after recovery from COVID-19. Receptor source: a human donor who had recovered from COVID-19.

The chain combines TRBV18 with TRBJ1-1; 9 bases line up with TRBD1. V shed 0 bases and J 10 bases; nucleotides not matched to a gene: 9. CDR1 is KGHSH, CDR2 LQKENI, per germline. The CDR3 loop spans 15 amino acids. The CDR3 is CASSPPRTGDEGAFF. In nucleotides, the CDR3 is TGTGCCAGCTCACCACCCCGGACAGGGGATGAGGGAGCTTTCTTT.

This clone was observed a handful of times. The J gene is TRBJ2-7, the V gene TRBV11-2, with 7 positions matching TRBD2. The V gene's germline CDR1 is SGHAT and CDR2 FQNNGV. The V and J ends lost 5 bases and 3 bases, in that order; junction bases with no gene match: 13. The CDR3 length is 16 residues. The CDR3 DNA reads TGTGCCAGCAGCCCATCCTCGGTTCGCGGGGGCTACGAGCAGTACTTC. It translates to CASSPSSVRGGYEQYF. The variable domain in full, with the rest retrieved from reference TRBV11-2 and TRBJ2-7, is EAGVAQSPRYKIIEKRQSVAFWCNPISGHATLYWYQQILGQGPKLLIQFQNNGVVDDSQLPKDRFSAERLKGVDSTLKIQPAKLEDSAVYLCASSPSSVRGGYEQYFGPGTRLTVT.

The CDR3 sequence is CASSQVAGANYGYTF. The CDR3 region has the DNA TGCGCCAGCAGCCAAGTTGCAGGAGCTAACTATGGCTACACCTTC. The chain recombines TRBV4-1 with TRBJ1-2; no definite D call. Germline-derived CDR1 and CDR2 are MGHRA and YSYEKL. This CDR3 spans 15 amino acids. The V gene lost 1 base and the J gene lost 0 bases, with 9 bases spanning the gap.

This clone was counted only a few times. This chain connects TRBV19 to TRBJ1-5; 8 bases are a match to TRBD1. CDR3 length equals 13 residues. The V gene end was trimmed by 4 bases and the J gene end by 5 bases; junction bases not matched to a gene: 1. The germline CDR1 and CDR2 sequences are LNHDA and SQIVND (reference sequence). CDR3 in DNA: TGTGCCAGTAGTACACAGGGGGATCAGCCCCAGCATTTT. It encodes CASSTQGDQPQHF.

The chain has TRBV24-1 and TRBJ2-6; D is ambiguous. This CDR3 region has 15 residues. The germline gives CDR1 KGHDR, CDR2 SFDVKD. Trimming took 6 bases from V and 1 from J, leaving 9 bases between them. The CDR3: CATSTSLSGANVLTF. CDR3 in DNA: TGTGCCACCAGTACAAGTTTATCTGGGGCCAACGTCCTGACTTTC.

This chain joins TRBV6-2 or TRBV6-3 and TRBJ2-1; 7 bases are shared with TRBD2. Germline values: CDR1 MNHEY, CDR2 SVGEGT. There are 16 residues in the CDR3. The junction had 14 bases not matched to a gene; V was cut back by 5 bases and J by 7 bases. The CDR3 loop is CASSPFGGREGNEQFF. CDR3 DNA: TGTGCCAGCAGTCCCTTCGGTGGCAGGGAGGGTAATGAGCAGTTCTTC.

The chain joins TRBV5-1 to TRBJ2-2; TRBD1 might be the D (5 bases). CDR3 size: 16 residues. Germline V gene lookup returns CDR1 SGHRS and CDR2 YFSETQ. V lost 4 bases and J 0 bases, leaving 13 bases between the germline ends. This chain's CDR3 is CASSPPQGTNTGELFF. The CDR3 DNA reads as TGCGCCAGCAGCCCGCCCCAGGGCACGAACACCGGGGAGCTGTTTTTT.

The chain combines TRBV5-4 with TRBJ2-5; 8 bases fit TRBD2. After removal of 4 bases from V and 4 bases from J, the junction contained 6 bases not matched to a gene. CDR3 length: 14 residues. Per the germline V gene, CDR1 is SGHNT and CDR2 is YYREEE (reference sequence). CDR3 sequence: CASSRSGGGETQYF. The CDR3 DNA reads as TGTGCCAGCAGCCGAAGCGGGGGTGGAGAGACCCAGTACTTC.

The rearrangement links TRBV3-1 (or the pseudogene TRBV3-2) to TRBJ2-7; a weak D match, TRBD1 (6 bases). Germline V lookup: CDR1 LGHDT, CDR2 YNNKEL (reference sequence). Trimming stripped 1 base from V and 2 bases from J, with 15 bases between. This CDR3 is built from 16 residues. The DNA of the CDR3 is TGTGCCAGCAGCCAAGGACTGATGGGGGCCGCCTACGAGCAGTACTTC. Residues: CASSQGLMGAAYEQYF.

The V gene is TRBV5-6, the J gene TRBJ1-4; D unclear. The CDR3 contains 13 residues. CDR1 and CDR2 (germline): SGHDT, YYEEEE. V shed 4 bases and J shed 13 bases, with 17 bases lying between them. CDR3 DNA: TGTGCCAGCAGCCCCCCGTCGGGCGTTGGACTGTTTTTT. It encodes CASSPPSGVGLFF.